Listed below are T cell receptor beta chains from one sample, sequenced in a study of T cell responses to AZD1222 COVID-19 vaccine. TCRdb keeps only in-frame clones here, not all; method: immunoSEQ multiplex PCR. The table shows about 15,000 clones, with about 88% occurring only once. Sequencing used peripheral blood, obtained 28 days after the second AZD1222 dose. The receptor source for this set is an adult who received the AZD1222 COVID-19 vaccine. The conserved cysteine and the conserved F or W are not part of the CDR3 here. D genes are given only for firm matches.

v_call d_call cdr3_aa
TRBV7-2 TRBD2 ASSSTSGVSGELF
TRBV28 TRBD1 ASSPTGEGNQPQH
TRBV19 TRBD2 ASKASGGQGTQY
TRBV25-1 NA ASSEFGEGSYEQY
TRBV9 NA ASSVSGFYNEQF
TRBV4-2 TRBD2 ASSQIGGRGTHNEQF
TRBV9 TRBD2 ASSGETSGGISSYNEQF
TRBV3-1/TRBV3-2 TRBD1 ASSHKAGGTEAF
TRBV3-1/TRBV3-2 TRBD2 ASSTRLAGAQETQY
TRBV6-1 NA ASSDRAGRYEQY
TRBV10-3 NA AHSPGGVQETQY
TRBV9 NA ASSGGPTQGETQY
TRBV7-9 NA ASSLDSRQSYGYT
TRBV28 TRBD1 ASAWQGVNQPQH
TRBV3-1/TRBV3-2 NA ASSFSTETQY
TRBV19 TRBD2 ASSILAGVDTQY
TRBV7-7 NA ASSLEGEMLY
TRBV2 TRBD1 ASLDRGLGDTQY
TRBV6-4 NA ASSGNDGEKLF
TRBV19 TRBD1 ASSGLTGFGH
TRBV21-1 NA ASVGRRNPLSYEQY
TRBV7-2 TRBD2 ASSLATLAGGVTDTQY